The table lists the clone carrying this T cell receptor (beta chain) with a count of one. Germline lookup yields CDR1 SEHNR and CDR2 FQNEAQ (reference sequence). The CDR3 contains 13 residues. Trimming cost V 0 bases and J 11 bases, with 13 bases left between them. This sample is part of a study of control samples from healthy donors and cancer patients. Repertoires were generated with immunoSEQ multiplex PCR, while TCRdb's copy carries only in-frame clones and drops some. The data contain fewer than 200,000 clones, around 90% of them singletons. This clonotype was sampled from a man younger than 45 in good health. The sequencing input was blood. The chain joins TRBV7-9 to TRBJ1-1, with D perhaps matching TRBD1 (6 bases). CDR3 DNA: TGTGCCAGCAGCTTAGCGATGACAGGCGTTGCTTTCTTT. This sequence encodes CASSLAMTGVAFF.